This is a list of T cell receptor beta chains from one sample in a study of T-cell memory formation after mild COVID-19. MiXCR, applied by TCRdb to the 5' RACE reads, yields one record per CDR3 protein. The data hold more than 75,000 distinct CDR3 sequences, with approximately 14% observed a single time. The sequencing input was PBMCs or a T cell subset sorted from them (not recorded which). The receptors come from an adult woman who had mild COVID-19 (a few samples of this study predate the infection). Cell type and time point are not known. Each CDR3 is given with its conserved first and last residue. D genes are given only for firm matches. The listing skips clone size in some rows; elsewhere it reads once, few, many or a size class.

CDR3nt: TGTGCCAACCCGGGACAGGGCACTGAGCAGTTCTTC; CDR3aa: CANPGQGTEQFF; j_gene: TRBJ2-1; abundance: -; v_gene: TRBV7-9; d_gene: TRBD1; len: 12
CDR3nt: TGCAGTGCTAGAGATCCCGACAGGGGGTTCTCCTACGAGCAGTACTTC; CDR3aa: CSARDPDRGFSYEQYF; j_gene: TRBJ2-7; abundance: -; v_gene: TRBV20-1; d_gene: TRBD1; len: 16
CDR3nt: TGCGCCAGCAGCTTTAGGGGACTAGCGGGGTTAACTCGGGACAATGAGCAGTTCTTC; CDR3aa: CASSFRGLAGLTRDNEQFF; j_gene: TRBJ2-1; abundance: few; v_gene: TRBV5-1; d_gene: TRBD2; len: 19
CDR3nt: TGTGCCAGCAGCTTAGTTTCTGGCACAGATACGCAGTATTTT; CDR3aa: CASSLVSGTDTQYF; j_gene: TRBJ2-3; abundance: many; v_gene: TRBV7-2; d_gene: -; len: 14
CDR3nt: TGCGCCAGCAGCTGGCCCTCCGGGACAGGGGGTTCCCCCTCCTACGAGCAGTACTTC; CDR3aa: CASSWPSGTGGSPSYEQYF; j_gene: TRBJ2-7; abundance: -; v_gene: TRBV5-1; d_gene: TRBD1; len: 19
CDR3nt: TGTGCCAGCAGTTACACACAGGGTGGTATATACGAGCAGTACTTC; CDR3aa: CASSYTQGGIYEQYF; j_gene: TRBJ2-7; abundance: -; v_gene: TRBV6-5; d_gene: -; len: 15
CDR3nt: TGTGCCAGCAGCCCAGTCGTATCGGCCTACAATGAGCAGTTCTTC; CDR3aa: CASSPVVSAYNEQFF; j_gene: TRBJ2-1; abundance: few; v_gene: TRBV12-3/TRBV12-4; d_gene: -; len: 15
CDR3nt: TGTGCCAGCAGACTACGGACGGGCCGTTGGGACACAGATACGCAGTATTTT; CDR3aa: CASRLRTGRWDTDTQYF; j_gene: TRBJ2-3; abundance: once; v_gene: TRBV28; d_gene: -; len: 17
CDR3nt: TGCGCCAGCAGCCAAGATCTCGGGGGCGCAACTAATGAAAAACTGTTTTTT; CDR3aa: CASSQDLGGATNEKLFF; j_gene: TRBJ1-4; abundance: -; v_gene: TRBV4-3; d_gene: -; len: 17
CDR3nt: TGTGCCAGCAGCTTTCAAGCGGGCGGGCGAGAGACCCAGTACTTC; CDR3aa: CASSFQAGGRETQYF; j_gene: TRBJ2-5; abundance: few; v_gene: TRBV7-3; d_gene: -; len: 15
CDR3nt: TGTGCCAGCAGCTTACCGGGTTTCTACGAGCAGTACTTC; CDR3aa: CASSLPGFYEQYF; j_gene: TRBJ2-7; abundance: few; v_gene: TRBV7-9; d_gene: -; len: 13
CDR3nt: TGTGCCAGCAGCAAGGAACAGGGGATCCGTCAAGAGACCCAGTACTTC; CDR3aa: CASSKEQGIRQETQYF; j_gene: TRBJ2-5; abundance: -; v_gene: TRBV7-6; d_gene: TRBD1; len: 16
CDR3nt: TGTGCCAGCAGTTTAGGCGTGGGACCGGGGGGCACCGGGGAGCTGTTTTTT; CDR3aa: CASSLGVGPGGTGELFF; j_gene: TRBJ2-2; abundance: few; v_gene: TRBV12-3/TRBV12-4; d_gene: TRBD2; len: 17
CDR3nt: TGTGCCAGCAGCGGCGGACAGGGGGCGATTGCCAATGAGCAGTTCTTC; CDR3aa: CASSGGQGAIANEQFF; j_gene: TRBJ2-1; abundance: -; v_gene: TRBV12-3/TRBV12-4; d_gene: TRBD1; len: 16
CDR3nt: TGTGCCAGCAGATACCGGGACAGGGGCGTCAGCTATGGCTACACCTTC; CDR3aa: CASRYRDRGVSYGYTF; j_gene: TRBJ1-2; abundance: -; v_gene: TRBV12-3/TRBV12-4; d_gene: TRBD1; len: 16
CDR3nt: TGCGCCAGCAGCCATAGCGGGAACTACGAGCAGTACTTC; CDR3aa: CASSHSGNYEQYF; j_gene: TRBJ2-7; abundance: -; v_gene: TRBV4-1; d_gene: TRBD2; len: 13
CDR3nt: TGTGCCGCCGCCCCCGGAATTGGTCTCGAGCAGTACTTC; CDR3aa: CAAAPGIGLEQYF; j_gene: TRBJ2-7; abundance: -; v_gene: TRBV25-1; d_gene: -; len: 13
CDR3nt: TGTGCCAGCAGTTTGGGGGCTTACCTGGTTTTT; CDR3aa: CASSLGAYLVF; j_gene: TRBJ1-1; abundance: few; v_gene: TRBV12-3/TRBV12-4; d_gene: -; len: 11
CDR3nt: TGTGCCAGCAGCACACGGTCCCAGGCTGGGGCCAACGTCCTGACTTTC; CDR3aa: CASSTRSQAGANVLTF; j_gene: TRBJ2-6; abundance: many; v_gene: TRBV9; d_gene: -; len: 16
CDR3nt: TGCGCCAGCAGCCTCAAACTAGCGTATGAGCAGTTCTTC; CDR3aa: CASSLKLAYEQFF; j_gene: TRBJ2-1; abundance: many; v_gene: TRBV5-1; d_gene: TRBD2; len: 13
CDR3nt: TGTGCCAGCAGCTTACCCGGGGAGGGAAGCACTGAAGCTTTCTTT; CDR3aa: CASSLPGEGSTEAFF; j_gene: TRBJ1-1; abundance: once; v_gene: TRBV11-3; d_gene: -; len: 15
CDR3nt: TGTGCCAGCAGCTTAATGTCGGAGCTGTTTTTT; CDR3aa: CASSLMSELFF; j_gene: TRBJ2-2; abundance: few; v_gene: TRBV7-9; d_gene: -; len: 11
CDR3nt: TGTGCCAGCAGCGTAGGGGGTACAGATAACACTGAAGCTTTCTTT; CDR3aa: CASSVGGTDNTEAFF; j_gene: TRBJ1-1; abundance: few; v_gene: TRBV9; d_gene: -; len: 15
CDR3nt: TGTGCCAGCAGACCGGGACAGGGGACCTACGAGCAGTACTTC; CDR3aa: CASRPGQGTYEQYF; j_gene: TRBJ2-7; abundance: few; v_gene: TRBV6-1; d_gene: TRBD1; len: 14
CDR3nt: TGTGCCAGCAGTTACTTTAACAGTAACACCGGGGAGCTGTTTTTT; CDR3aa: CASSYFNSNTGELFF; j_gene: TRBJ2-2; abundance: few; v_gene: TRBV6-5; d_gene: -; len: 15
CDR3nt: TGCGCCAGCAGCCTGTCGCTGGGCACAGATACGCAGTATTTT; CDR3aa: CASSLSLGTDTQYF; j_gene: TRBJ2-3; abundance: few; v_gene: TRBV4-1; d_gene: -; len: 14
CDR3nt: TGTGCCAGCAGCCCCCCCCGGGCTTCGAGCTCCTACGAGCAGTACTTC; CDR3aa: CASSPPRASSSYEQYF; j_gene: TRBJ2-7; abundance: -; v_gene: TRBV7-9; d_gene: -; len: 16
CDR3nt: TGCAGCGTTGCGACCTTGAAGGCTGAAGCTTTCTTT; CDR3aa: CSVATLKAEAFF; j_gene: TRBJ1-1; abundance: -; v_gene: TRBV29-1; d_gene: -; len: 12
CDR3nt: TGCGCCAGCAGCCAAGAGGCCTTTCCTAGCACAGATACGCAGTATTTT; CDR3aa: CASSQEAFPSTDTQYF; j_gene: TRBJ2-3; abundance: once; v_gene: TRBV4-1; d_gene: -; len: 16
CDR3nt: TGTGCCAGCAGCCTCCGCGGGTTTTCTAGCACAGATACGCAGTATTTT; CDR3aa: CASSLRGFSSTDTQYF; j_gene: TRBJ2-3; abundance: many; v_gene: TRBV7-8; d_gene: -; len: 16
CDR3nt: TGTGCCACCAGCAGGGATAGCGGGAGGTACGAGCAGTACTTC; CDR3aa: CATSRDSGRYEQYF; j_gene: TRBJ2-7; abundance: -; v_gene: TRBV15; d_gene: TRBD2; len: 14
CDR3nt: TGTGCCAGCAGCCATGGGGGAGGGCCAACAGATACGCAGTATTTT; CDR3aa: CASSHGGGPTDTQYF; j_gene: TRBJ2-3; abundance: -; v_gene: TRBV7-6; d_gene: TRBD2; len: 15
CDR3nt: TGTGCCAGCAGCTTAGCGGCCTTGGGGACAGGGGGAAACATTCAGTACTTC; CDR3aa: CASSLAALGTGGNIQYF; j_gene: TRBJ2-4; abundance: -; v_gene: TRBV7-8; d_gene: TRBD1; len: 17
CDR3nt: TGTGCCAGCAGCCGCAACCGGGACAGCTACAATGAGCAGTTCTTC; CDR3aa: CASSRNRDSYNEQFF; j_gene: TRBJ2-1; abundance: few; v_gene: TRBV28; d_gene: TRBD1; len: 15
CDR3nt: TGCGCCAGCATACCGGAGGGGTTGAACACTGAAGCTTTCTTT; CDR3aa: CASIPEGLNTEAFF; j_gene: TRBJ1-1; abundance: few; v_gene: TRBV5-1; d_gene: -; len: 14
CDR3nt: TGTGCCAGCAGCTTAGCACACAGGGCAAACGAAAAACTGTTTTTT; CDR3aa: CASSLAHRANEKLFF; j_gene: TRBJ1-4; abundance: -; v_gene: TRBV7-2; d_gene: -; len: 15
CDR3nt: TGTGCCAGCAGCCAAGGATTTGGACAGGGCAATCAGCCCCAGCATTTT; CDR3aa: CASSQGFGQGNQPQHF; j_gene: TRBJ1-5; abundance: -; v_gene: TRBV3-1; d_gene: TRBD1; len: 16
CDR3nt: TGTGCCAGCAGGGGACAGTCAGATACGCAGTATTTT; CDR3aa: CASRGQSDTQYF; j_gene: TRBJ2-3; abundance: -; v_gene: TRBV12-3/TRBV12-4; d_gene: TRBD1; len: 12
CDR3nt: TGTGCCAGCAGCCAAGGGCAGATTGGTAACCTCGACGAGCAGTACTTC; CDR3aa: CASSQGQIGNLDEQYF; j_gene: TRBJ2-7; abundance: -; v_gene: TRBV3-1; d_gene: -; len: 16
CDR3nt: TGCAGCGCCGGGCCCCGGGACAGCCCTTTCTATGGCTACACCTTC; CDR3aa: CSAGPRDSPFYGYTF; j_gene: TRBJ1-2; abundance: -; v_gene: TRBV29-1; d_gene: TRBD1; len: 15
CDR3nt: TGTGCCAGCAGCCAAGGGACGGACAGTACTGGAAACACCATATATTTT; CDR3aa: CASSQGTDSTGNTIYF; j_gene: TRBJ1-3; abundance: -; v_gene: TRBV4-2; d_gene: -; len: 16
CDR3nt: TGTGCCAGCAGCTTAGGAAGTGGCGAGCAGTACTTC; CDR3aa: CASSLGSGEQYF; j_gene: TRBJ2-7; abundance: few; v_gene: TRBV7-9; d_gene: -; len: 12
CDR3nt: TGTGCCAGCAGCTTAGAAGGGGGTGAGTTTTCCTACGAGCAGTACTTC; CDR3aa: CASSLEGGEFSYEQYF; j_gene: TRBJ2-7; abundance: few; v_gene: TRBV11-1; d_gene: -; len: 16
CDR3nt: TGTGCCAGCAGCCAAGGCCCAACGGGTGACAATGAGCAGTTCTTC; CDR3aa: CASSQGPTGDNEQFF; j_gene: TRBJ2-1; abundance: few; v_gene: TRBV4-2; d_gene: -; len: 15
CDR3nt: TGTGCCAGCAGCTCGGGGACAGGGGGAAGGGATGAGCAGTTCTTC; CDR3aa: CASSSGTGGRDEQFF; j_gene: TRBJ2-1; abundance: -; v_gene: TRBV7-2; d_gene: TRBD1; len: 15
CDR3nt: TGTGCCAGCAGCTACTCTACGGGACATGGGGGTGGTGAGCAGTTCTTC; CDR3aa: CASSYSTGHGGGEQFF; j_gene: TRBJ2-1; abundance: -; v_gene: TRBV5-5; d_gene: -; len: 16
CDR3nt: TGTGCCAGCAGTAGGTTCGAGCAGTACTTC; CDR3aa: CASSRFEQYF; j_gene: TRBJ2-7; abundance: -; v_gene: TRBV2; d_gene: -; len: 10
CDR3nt: TGTGCCAGCAGCCAACGGAATTCACCCCTCCACTTT; CDR3aa: CASSQRNSPLHF; j_gene: TRBJ1-6; abundance: -; v_gene: TRBV7-9; d_gene: -; len: 12
CDR3nt: TGCGCCAGCAGCCTGCGTTGGGTTGAGGGAAGTAGTACCGGGGAGCTGTTTTTT; CDR3aa: CASSLRWVEGSSTGELFF; j_gene: TRBJ2-2; abundance: few; v_gene: TRBV5-1; d_gene: -; len: 18